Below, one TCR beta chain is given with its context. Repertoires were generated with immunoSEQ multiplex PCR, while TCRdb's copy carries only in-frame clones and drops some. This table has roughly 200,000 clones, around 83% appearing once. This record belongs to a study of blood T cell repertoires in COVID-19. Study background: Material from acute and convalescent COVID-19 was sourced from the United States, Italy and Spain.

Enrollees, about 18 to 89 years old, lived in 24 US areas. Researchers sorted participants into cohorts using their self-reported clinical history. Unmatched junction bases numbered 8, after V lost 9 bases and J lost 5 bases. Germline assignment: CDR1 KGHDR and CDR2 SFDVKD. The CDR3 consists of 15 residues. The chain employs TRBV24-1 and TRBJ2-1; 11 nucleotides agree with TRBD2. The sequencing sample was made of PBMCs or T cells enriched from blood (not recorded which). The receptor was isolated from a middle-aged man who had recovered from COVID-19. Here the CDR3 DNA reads TGTGCCACCTCTTTTAGCGGGGGGGGTAACAATGAGCAGTTCTTC. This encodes CATSFSGGGNNEQFF.